The present T cell receptor (beta chain) was sequenced within a study of cytomegalovirus exposure and HLA in healthy donors. In the study overall: There were 100 million to 130 million unique TCR beta sequences, drawn from 200 million or so T cells, in an earlier analysis.

Study results and limitations: An observed cluster of highly shared sequence variants was recorded as a likely sequencing artifact.

The germline V gene encodes CDR1 MNHNS and CDR2 SASEGT. V was trimmed by 2 bases and J by 9 bases, leaving 16 bases between them. This CDR3 contains 14 residues. A note on this clone: Its antigen is currently unknown.

Amplification used 60 Vbeta primers and 13 Jbeta primers. Repertoires were generated with immunoSEQ multiplex PCR, while TCRdb's copy carries only in-frame clones and drops some. The table lists 100,000 to 140,000 clones, roughly four fifths of them singletons. The specimen was PBMCs. This TCR was sampled from a man in his late teens or twenties in good health and CMV-seronegative. This chain connects TRBV6-1 to TRBJ1-2; D is unresolved. CDR3 sequence reads: CASSEIRGRVSYTF. The CDR3, as DNA: TGTGCCAGCAGTGAAATTAGAGGCCGAGTAAGCTACACCTTC.